This T cell receptor beta chain was identified in a study of CD8 T cells in ankylosing spondylitis. The CDR3 loop spans 14 amino acids. V was cut by 0 bases and J by 9 bases, with 12 bases left in between. The germline CDR1 and CDR2 sequences are MNHNS and SASEGT. As to this clonotype: Its antigen remains unidentified.

Each CDR3 protein gets one entry after TCRdb re-called the 5' RACE reads with MiXCR. Of approximately 300,000 distinct CDR3 sequences listed, around 20% are singletons. Study-level findings and limits: What seemed typical of ankylosing spondylitis blood was a TCR beta motif built from under 10 highly homologous variants. According to the report, clones linked to the disease were significantly enriched in matched synovial fluid samples taken from ankylosing spondylitis patients.

This rearrangement joins TRBV6-1 to TRBJ1-5; D ambiguous. Sequencing was done on a sample of blood, either unsorted or a sorted T cell fraction (not recorded which). The TCR sequence derives from a male donor with ankylosing spondylitis or in good health (not recorded which). The CDR3 bases are TGTGCCAGCAGTGAAGCGGCGGGAACACGGCCCCAGCATTTT. Its protein product is CASSEAAGTRPQHF.